This T cell receptor (beta chain) appears in the sequencing data of a study of T cell responses to AZD1222 COVID-19 vaccine. Germline CDR1 and CDR2: LNHDA and SQIVND (reference sequence). J was trimmed by 5 bases and V by 5 bases; bases with no gene match: 9. This CDR3 comprises 15 residues. Sequenced by immunoSEQ multiplex PCR; TCRdb stores in-frame clones only, minus some. The table records approximately 76,000 clones, approximately 90% of them present only once. Broader study findings: Dominant at 160-218 and 743-854, vaccine-associated CD4 TCRs also spanned spike. Seropositive AZD1222 recipients at baseline numbered only five to seven. Reportedly, nearly half of unique spike TCRs recognized epitopes outside B.1.351/B.1.1.7 mutations. Clonal diversity was possibly underestimated, and white British individuals and females predominated among donors.

As concerns this clone: Its specificity is not known.

The material sequenced was peripheral blood, taken on day 0 of MenACWY control vaccination. The TCR comes from an adult in good health. J is TRBJ2-5 and V is TRBV19; 9 bases are a match to TRBD1. CDR3 coding DNA: TGTGCCAGTAGTCCAGTCACAGGGGGCGCGGAGACCCAGTACTTC. Protein product: CASSPVTGGAETQYF.